A single T cell receptor beta chain is shown here with its context. This clonotype appeared a single time. No antigen is known for it. Nothing much larger sits one base from this clone, and base qualities are not available. A single read is weak support. These data are taken from a study of CDR3 diversity in severe acne (dated by TCRdb to the late 2010s). V lost 4 bases and J lost 8 bases, and the count of bases not matched to a germline gene is 4. Inclusive of the bounding cysteine and phenylalanine, the CDR3 is 13 residues long. Only the CDR3 region is kept as DNA, spanning 39 bases read in frame from base 1. The germline V gene (reference sequence) provides CDR1 LGHDT and CDR2 YNNKEL. Library preparation used PCR. Sequencing took place on an Illumina HiSeq 2000. TCRdb redid the processing of the public reads, applying fastp at Q25 and MiXCR, and retained in-frame beta chains. Rows are unified per CDR3 protein, each entry keeping the most common DNA and genes. Across this sample there are tens of thousands of distinct CDR3 sequences, with around 53% seen only once. The leading ten clones occupy 13% to 15% of the sample.

In this chain, TRBV3-1 is recombined with TRBJ1-2, with 10 bases aligning to TRBD1. This sequence was found in a male donor in good health, without acne. The specimen sequenced was blood. The CDR3 is CASSPGQGTGYTF. The DNA sequence follows: TGTGCCAGCAGCCCGGGACAGGGGACCGGCTACACCTTC.